This T cell receptor beta chain was identified in a study of chemoradiotherapy in HPV16-positive cancers. Study-wide background: A couple of HPV16-positive patients' cells yielded candidate HPV-specific clones and common motifs. Study outcomes and limitations: In HPV16-positive patients, HPV-responsive T-cell expansion tracked better recurrence-free survival. Non-HPV-specific T cells did not expand in tumors during treatment, whereas candidate HPV-specific clones and E7-related motifs did. The functional HPV-specific definition rests on just a couple of HPV16-positive patients.

The protocol was immunoSEQ multiplex PCR, while the TCRdb copy is restricted to in-frame clones and leaves out a portion. The table records about 17,000 clones, roughly 90% of them present only once. About this clone: Its target is not known.

CDR1 is SEHNR, CDR2 FQNEAQ, per germline (reference sequence). Trimming took 9 bases from V and 0 from J, leaving 17 bases between them. The CDR3 has 16 residues. The sample here was blood, taken from a patient who underwent chemoradiotherapy. V and J are TRBV7-9 and TRBJ2-2; weak D call: TRBD2 (6 bases). The sequence derives from a human donor with HPV-associated anogenital cancer. This chain's CDR3 is CASKTGGETNTGELFF. The CDR3 DNA reads TGTGCCAGTAAAACGGGCGGGGAAACGAACACCGGGGAGCTGTTTTTT.